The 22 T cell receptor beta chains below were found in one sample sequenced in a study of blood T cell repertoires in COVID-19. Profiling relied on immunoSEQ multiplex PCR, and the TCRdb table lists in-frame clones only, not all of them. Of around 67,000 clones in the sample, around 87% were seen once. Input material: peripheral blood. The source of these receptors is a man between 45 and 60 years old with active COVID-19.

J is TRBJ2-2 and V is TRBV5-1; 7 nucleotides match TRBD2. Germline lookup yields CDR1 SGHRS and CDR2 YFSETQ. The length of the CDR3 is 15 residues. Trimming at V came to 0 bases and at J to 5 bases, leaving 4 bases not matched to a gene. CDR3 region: CASSLAGGGTGELFF. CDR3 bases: TGCGCCAGCAGCTTGGCGGGGGGAGGTACCGGGGAGCTGTTTTTT.

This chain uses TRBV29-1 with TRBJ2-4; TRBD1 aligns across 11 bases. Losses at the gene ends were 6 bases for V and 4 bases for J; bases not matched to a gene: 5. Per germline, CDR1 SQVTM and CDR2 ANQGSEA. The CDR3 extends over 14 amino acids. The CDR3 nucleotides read TGCAGCGTAGGGGACAGGGGGGTAAAAAACATTCAGTACTTC. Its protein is CSVGDRGVKNIQYF.

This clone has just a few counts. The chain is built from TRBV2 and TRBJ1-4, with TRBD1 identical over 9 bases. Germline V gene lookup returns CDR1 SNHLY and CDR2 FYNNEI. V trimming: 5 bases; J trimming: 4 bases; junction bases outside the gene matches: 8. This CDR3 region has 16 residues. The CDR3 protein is CASSPGTGTRNEKLFF. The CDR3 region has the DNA TGTGCCAGCAGTCCCGGGACAGGGACCCGTAATGAAAAACTGTTTTTT.

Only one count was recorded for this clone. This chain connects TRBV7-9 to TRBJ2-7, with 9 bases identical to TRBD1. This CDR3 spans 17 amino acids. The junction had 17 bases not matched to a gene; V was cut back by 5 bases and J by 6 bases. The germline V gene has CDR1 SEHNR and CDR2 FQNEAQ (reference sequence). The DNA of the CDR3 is TGTGCCAGCAGCCCGACTGGATGGACAGGGGTGAGAAGCGAGCAGTACTTC. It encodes CASSPTGWTGVRSEQYF.

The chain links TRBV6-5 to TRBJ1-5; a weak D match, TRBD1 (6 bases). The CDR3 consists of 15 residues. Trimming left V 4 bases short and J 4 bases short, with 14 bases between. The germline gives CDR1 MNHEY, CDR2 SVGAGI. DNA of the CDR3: TGTGCCAGCAGTTGGAGGGGGGGGGATAATCAGCCCCAGCATTTT. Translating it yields CASSWRGGDNQPQHF.

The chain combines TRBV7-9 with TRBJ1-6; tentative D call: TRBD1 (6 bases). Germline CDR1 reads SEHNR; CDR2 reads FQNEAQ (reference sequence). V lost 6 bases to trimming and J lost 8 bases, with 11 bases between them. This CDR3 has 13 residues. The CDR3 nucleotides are TGTGCCAGCAGGGAACAGGGCGATTCACCCCTCCACTTT. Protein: CASREQGDSPLHF.

CDR3 coding DNA: TGTGCCAGCAGCTCAACCGCGGGGGGCTCGGGCTATGGCTACACCTTC. It codes for CASSSTAGGSGYGYTF. V is TRBV4-2 and J is TRBJ1-2, with D perhaps matching TRBD1 (6 bases). Germline loops: CDR1 LGHNA, CDR2 YNFKEQ. The CDR3 runs to 16 residues. The V end was cut by 5 bases, the J end by 4 bases, with 20 bases between.

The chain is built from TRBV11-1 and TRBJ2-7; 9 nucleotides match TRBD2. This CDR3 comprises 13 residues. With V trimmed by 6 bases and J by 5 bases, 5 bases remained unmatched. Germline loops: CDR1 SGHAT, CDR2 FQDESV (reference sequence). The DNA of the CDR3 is TGTGCCAGCAGATTGGGACTAGCTAACGAGCAGTACTTC. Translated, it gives CASRLGLANEQYF.

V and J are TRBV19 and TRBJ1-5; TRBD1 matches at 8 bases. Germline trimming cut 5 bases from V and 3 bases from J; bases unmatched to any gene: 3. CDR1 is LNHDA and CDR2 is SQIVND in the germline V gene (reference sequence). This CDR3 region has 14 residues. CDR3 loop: CASSGTGFNQPQHF. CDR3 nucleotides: TGTGCCAGTAGTGGGACAGGATTCAATCAGCCCCAGCATTTT.

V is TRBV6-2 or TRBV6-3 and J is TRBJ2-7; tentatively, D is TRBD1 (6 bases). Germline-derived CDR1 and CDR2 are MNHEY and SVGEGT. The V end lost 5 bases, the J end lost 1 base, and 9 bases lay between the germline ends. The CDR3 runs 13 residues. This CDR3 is CASSTGQSYEQYF. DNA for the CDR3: TGTGCCAGCAGTACTGGACAGTCCTACGAGCAGTACTTC.

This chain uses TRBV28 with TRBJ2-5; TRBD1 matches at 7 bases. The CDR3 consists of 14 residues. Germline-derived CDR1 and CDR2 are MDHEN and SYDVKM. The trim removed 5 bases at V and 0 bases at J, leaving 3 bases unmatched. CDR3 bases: TGTGCCAGCAGTAAGGGACAGCACCAAGAGACCCAGTACTTC. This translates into CASSKGQHQETQYF.

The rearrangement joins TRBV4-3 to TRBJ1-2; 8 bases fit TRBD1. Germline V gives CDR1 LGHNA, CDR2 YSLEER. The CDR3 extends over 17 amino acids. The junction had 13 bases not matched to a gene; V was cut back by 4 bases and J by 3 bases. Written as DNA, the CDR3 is TGCGCCAGCAGCCCTAGATCAGGGGGCAATGAGGACTATGGCTACACCTTC. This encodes CASSPRSGGNEDYGYTF.

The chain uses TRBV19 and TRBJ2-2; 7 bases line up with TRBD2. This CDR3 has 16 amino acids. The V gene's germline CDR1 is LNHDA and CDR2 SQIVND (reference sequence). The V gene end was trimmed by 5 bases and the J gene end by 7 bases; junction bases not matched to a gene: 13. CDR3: CASSSPGAGEVGELFF. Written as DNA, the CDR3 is TGTGCCAGTAGTTCCCCCGGGGCGGGAGAAGTCGGGGAGCTGTTTTTT. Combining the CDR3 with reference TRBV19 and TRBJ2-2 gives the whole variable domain DGGITQSPKYLFRKEGQNVTLSCEQNLNHDAMYWYRQDPGQGLRLIYYSQIVNDFQKGDIAEGYSVSREKKESFPLTVTSAQKNPTAFYLCASSSPGAGEVGELFFGEGSRLTVL.

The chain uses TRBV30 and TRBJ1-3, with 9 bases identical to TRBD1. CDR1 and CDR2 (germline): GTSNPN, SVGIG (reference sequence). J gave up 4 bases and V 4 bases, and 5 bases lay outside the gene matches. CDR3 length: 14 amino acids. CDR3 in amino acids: CAWIRTGAGNTIYF. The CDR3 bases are TGTGCCTGGATTCGGACAGGGGCAGGAAACACCATATATTTT.

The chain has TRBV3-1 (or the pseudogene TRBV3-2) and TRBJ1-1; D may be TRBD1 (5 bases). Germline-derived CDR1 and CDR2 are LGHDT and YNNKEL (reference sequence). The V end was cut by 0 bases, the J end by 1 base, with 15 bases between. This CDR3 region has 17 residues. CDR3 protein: CASSQDFGLRGNTEAFF. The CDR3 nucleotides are TGTGCCAGCAGCCAAGATTTCGGCCTTAGGGGGAACACTGAAGCTTTCTTT.

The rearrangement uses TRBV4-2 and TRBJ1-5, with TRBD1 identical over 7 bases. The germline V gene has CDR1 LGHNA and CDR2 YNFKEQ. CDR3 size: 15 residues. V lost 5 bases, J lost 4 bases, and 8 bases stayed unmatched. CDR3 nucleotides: TGTGCCAGCAGCAAGGGGACAGAGTTAAATCAGCCCCAGCATTTT. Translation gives CASSKGTELNQPQHF.

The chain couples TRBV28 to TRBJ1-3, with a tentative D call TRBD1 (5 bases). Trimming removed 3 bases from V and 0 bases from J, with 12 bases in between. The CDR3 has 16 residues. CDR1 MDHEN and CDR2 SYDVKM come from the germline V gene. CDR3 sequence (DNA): TGTGCCAGCAGTTTGCAGGGCGGTCCCTCTGGAAACACCATATATTTT. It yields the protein CASSLQGGPSGNTIYF.

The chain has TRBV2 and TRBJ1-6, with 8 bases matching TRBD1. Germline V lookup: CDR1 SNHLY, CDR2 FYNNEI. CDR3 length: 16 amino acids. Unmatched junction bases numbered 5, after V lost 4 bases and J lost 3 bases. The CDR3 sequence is CASSGKQGVYNSPLHF. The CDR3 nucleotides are TGTGCCAGCAGTGGAAAACAGGGGGTCTATAATTCACCCCTCCACTTT.

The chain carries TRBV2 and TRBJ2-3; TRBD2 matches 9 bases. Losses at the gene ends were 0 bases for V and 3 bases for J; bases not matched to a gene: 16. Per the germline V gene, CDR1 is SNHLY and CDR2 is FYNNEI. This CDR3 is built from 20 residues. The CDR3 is CASSEALNSYGGRATDTQYF. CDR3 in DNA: TGTGCCAGCAGTGAAGCGCTCAACTCCTATGGCGGGAGGGCAACAGATACGCAGTATTTT.

The CDR3 loop reads CASSPTGSDTQYF. In DNA form, the CDR3 reads TGTGCCAGCAGTCCGACAGGGTCCGATACGCAGTATTTT. The J gene is TRBJ2-3, the V gene TRBV28, with 7 bases identical to TRBD1. V shed 5 bases and J 6 bases; nucleotides not matched to a gene: 5. This CDR3 comprises 13 residues. Per germline, CDR1 MDHEN and CDR2 SYDVKM.

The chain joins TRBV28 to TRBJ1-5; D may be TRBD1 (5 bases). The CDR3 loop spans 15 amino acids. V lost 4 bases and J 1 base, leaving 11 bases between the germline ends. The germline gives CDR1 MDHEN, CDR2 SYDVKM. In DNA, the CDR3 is TGTGCCAGCAGTTGGACCCAGGGAAGCAATCAGCCCCAGCATTTT. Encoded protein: CASSWTQGSNQPQHF.

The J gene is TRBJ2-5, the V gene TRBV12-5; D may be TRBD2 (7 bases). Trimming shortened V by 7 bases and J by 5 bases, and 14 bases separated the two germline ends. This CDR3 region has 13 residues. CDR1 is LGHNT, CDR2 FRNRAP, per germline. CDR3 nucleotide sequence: TGTGCTAGTGCCACGGGGGGCACGGAGACCCAGTACTTC. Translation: CASATGGTETQYF.